The source of this T cell receptor (beta chain) is a study of shared clonotypes between healthy human individuals. Study-level results: An effect of sequencing depth on clonotype sharing among donors was expected.

CD4+ cells yielded CD45RA+ naive and CD45RA-negative memory subsets. CDR3 length: 13 amino acids. The ends were cut back, 6 bases at V and 4 bases at J, with 13 bases in the middle. Germline values: CDR1 MNHEY, CDR2 SVGAGI. Note on this clone: The target antigen is unknown.

Assay: immunoSEQ multiplex PCR; the TCRdb copy retains only in-frame clones and omits some. This sample has fewer than 3 million clones; about nine tenths occur once, and the top ten carry around 0.4%. Material for sequencing was naive CD4+ T cells from PBMCs. Documented subset: CD45RA+ positively selected. The V gene is TRBV6-5, the J gene TRBJ2-7; D is possibly TRBD2 (5 bases). The sequence derives from a man aged 18 to 30 in good health. Some clones in this sample may be carry-over from other donors' samples. CDR3 sequence (DNA): TGTGCCAGCAGGCGGGCCGGAAGATACGAGCAGTACTTC. Translation gives CASRRAGRYEQYF.